This entry features one T cell receptor beta chain sequence. Its antigen is unidentified. The sample, 7.5 to 10 milliliters of peripheral blood, was drawn from each donor. A minimum of 7 million PBMCs was isolated per sample. The sample comes from a study of blood T cells in healthy people across ages. Study-wide points: Roughly linear age-related decline in beta diversity appeared, significant by age around 40.

Primed by a sample-barcoded 5' primer and a J-beta primer mix, a second PCR proceeded for roughly 6 to 12 cycles. One entry per CDR3 protein results from TCRdb running MiXCR on the 5' RACE reads. The table has about 1 million distinct CDR3 sequences, 35% to 55% seen once. The CDR3 extends over 15 amino acids. Germline CDR1 and CDR2: MGHDK and SYGVNS. V gave up 4 bases and J gave up 0 bases, with 13 bases separating them. This clonotype was obtained from a woman between 55 and 75 years old in good health. The specimen was blood. The V and J genes are TRBV25-1 and TRBJ2-7; D might be TRBD1 (5 bases). The chain's CDR3 is CASSAVQDNSYEQYF. The CDR3 coding sequence is TGTGCCAGCAGTGCCGTCCAGGACAACTCCTACGAGCAGTACTTC.